The present TCR beta chain was sequenced within a study of blood T cell repertoires in COVID-19. Participants, about 18 to 90 years old, spanned fewer than 30 US areas. Using immunoSEQ multiplex PCR, the repertoire was profiled, and TCRdb retains in-frame clones only, with some absent. The sample holds roughly 350,000 clones, roughly 90% seen once. The CDR3 covers 14 residues. The ends lost 5 bases at V and 1 base at J; junction bases unmatched: 5. Germline CDR1 is SQVTM and CDR2 is ANQGSEA. Source material: PBMCs or T cells enriched from blood (not recorded which). The sequence was collected from a woman under 40 who had recovered from COVID-19. V is TRBV29-1 and J is TRBJ1-3, with 7 bases identical to TRBD1. CDR3 protein: CSVIQGGSGNTIYF. The CDR3 nucleotides read TGCAGCGTTATCCAGGGGGGATCTGGAAACACCATATATTTT.